Listed below are T cell receptor beta chains from one sample, sequenced in a study of neurological immune-mediated disorders. TCRdb re-called the 5' RACE reads with MiXCR, one entry per CDR3 protein. This table holds 40,000 to 55,000 distinct CDR3 sequences, 2.5% to 3.5% found once. Sequencing was performed on PBMCs. Every receptor here comes from a woman in her forties or fifties with multiple sclerosis. Both conserved end residues are part of each CDR3. D genes are given only for firm matches. The size field is filled for only some rows; it gives once, few, many or a size class.

TRBJ2-2 TRBD1 many TRBV10-3 TGTGCCATCAGTCAAATTTCTACAGGGGCGGGCACCGGGGAGCTGTTTTTT CAISQISTGAGTGELFF
TRBJ2-2 NA many TRBV6-5 TGTGCCAGCAGGAAACCTCAGACCGGGGAGCTGTTTTTT CASRKPQTGELFF
TRBJ2-1 NA many TRBV5-5 TGTGCCAGCAGCCCGCAGCCCCGGGACTTAACCTACAATGAGCAGTTCTTC CASSPQPRDLTYNEQFF
TRBJ2-7 NA many TRBV5-1 TGCGCCAGCAGCTTGGACGGAATTTACGAGCAGTACTTC CASSLDGIYEQYF
TRBJ1-5 NA many TRBV28 TGTGCCAGCAGTTTATCCACCACAGGGTTTATTCAGCCCCAGCATTTT CASSLSTTGFIQPQHF
TRBJ1-1 TRBD1 many TRBV5-1 TGCGCCAGCAGCTTTAATCCGGGACAGGGCGCCTCTGAAGCTTTCTTT CASSFNPGQGASEAFF
TRBJ2-7 NA many TRBV7-6 TGTGCCAGCAGCTTAAAAGCCCCAGACTACGAGCAGTACTTC CASSLKAPDYEQYF
TRBJ2-1 NA many TRBV6-2/TRBV6-3 TGTGCCAGCAGTTACGGGGCCCCATCCTACAATGAGCAGTTCTTC CASSYGAPSYNEQFF
TRBJ2-1 NA many TRBV10-3 TGTGCCATCAGTGAACGGGGGGCGACCGGAAACAATGAGCAGTTCTTC CAISERGATGNNEQFF
TRBJ2-7 NA many TRBV7-9 TGTGCCAGCAGCTTAGCGCACCCAGGGTATAATGCCTACGAGCAGTACTTC CASSLAHPGYNAYEQYF
TRBJ2-2 TRBD1 many TRBV2 TGTGCCAGCAAAAGACAGGGGCAATTCGGGGAGCTGTTTTTT CASKRQGQFGELFF
TRBJ2-3 NA many TRBV5-1 TGCGCCAGCAGCGCCCGGCCGGCAGATACGCAGTATTTT CASSARPADTQYF
TRBJ2-3 NA many TRBV5-6 TGTGCCAGCAGCGGGATAGGGGACCCAGATACGCAGTATTTT CASSGIGDPDTQYF
TRBJ1-5 NA many TRBV12-3/TRBV12-4 TGTGCCAGCAGCGGTCTGGGGGCGTTTCAGCCCCAGCATTTT CASSGLGAFQPQHF
TRBJ2-5 TRBD2 many TRBV20-1 TGCAGAGCCGGGAGGAACCAAGAGACCCAGTACTTC CRAGRNQETQYF
TRBJ1-6 NA many TRBV15 TGTGCCACCAGCAGAGATCGACCCTATTATAATTCACCCCTCCACTTT CATSRDRPYYNSPLHF
TRBJ2-1 NA many TRBV7-2 TGTGCCAGCAGCGTCCAGGGGAGTGAGCAGTTCTTC CASSVQGSEQFF
TRBJ2-7 NA many TRBV5-1 TGCGCCAGCAGCTTGGCCCTGGGGGGATCCTCCGAGCAGTACTTC CASSLALGGSSEQYF
TRBJ2-1 TRBD1 many TRBV20-1 TGCAGTGCTACTAGCCGGGACAGGTCGTTCTTC CSATSRDRSFF
TRBJ2-1 TRBD2 NA TRBV12-3/TRBV12-4 TGTGCCAGCAGTTTGCTGGGGGGGATGCAGTTCTTC CASSLLGGMQFF
TRBJ2-2 NA many TRBV20-1 TGCAGTGCTAGACCGAGGCCAAACACCGGGGAGCTGTTTTTT CSARPRPNTGELFF
TRBJ2-1 NA many TRBV7-2 TGTGCCAGCAGCTTAGAGCGGCTCAATGAGCAGTTCTTC CASSLERLNEQFF
TRBJ2-3 NA many TRBV7-9 TGTGCCAGCAGCTTAGGTATAAACAGGGTGCAGTATTTT CASSLGINRVQYF
TRBJ1-2 TRBD1 many TRBV7-2 TGTGCCAGCAGCTTCGGGACAGGGGGTGTCTATGGCTACACCTTC CASSFGTGGVYGYTF
TRBJ1-5 NA many TRBV28 TGTGCCAGCAGTTTAGGGCAGTACCTGCCCCAGCATTTT CASSLGQYLPQHF
TRBJ1-2 TRBD1 many TRBV20-1 TGCAGTGCTAGAGAGAGGGGGCTCGACTATGGCTACACCTTC CSARERGLDYGYTF
TRBJ2-7 TRBD2 many TRBV5-1 TGCGCCAGCAGCTCACCCGGGACTAGCTATTCCGAGCAGTACTTC CASSSPGTSYSEQYF
TRBJ1-1 NA many TRBV5-1 TGCGCCAGCAGCTTGGTTGGCAATTTGAACACTGAAGCTTTCTTT CASSLVGNLNTEAFF
TRBJ1-6 NA many TRBV5-1 TGCGCCAGCAGCAGGGACGGGACTTATAATTCACCCCTCCACTTT CASSRDGTYNSPLHF
TRBJ2-5 NA many TRBV5-6 TGTGCCAGCAGCTTGAAGGGGCCAGAGACCCAGTACTTC CASSLKGPETQYF
TRBJ2-5 TRBD2 many TRBV5-1 TGCGCCAGCAGCTTGGTCTCGGGAGGGGAGACCCAGTACTTC CASSLVSGGETQYF
TRBJ2-1 TRBD2 many TRBV27 TGTGCCAGCAGTGCCGAGACTAGCGGGAGATCTTATGAGCAGTTCTTC CASSAETSGRSYEQFF
TRBJ1-6 TRBD1 many TRBV12-3/TRBV12-4 TGTGCCAGCAGTTTAGCGACAGGGAGTTTCAGTTCACCCCTCCACTTT CASSLATGSFSSPLHF
TRBJ2-1 NA many TRBV5-1 TGCGCCAGCACCGCCAGTCCTCCGAACAATGAGCAGTTCTTC CASTASPPNNEQFF
TRBJ2-7 TRBD2 many TRBV5-1 TGCGCCAGCAGCTTGCCCTTAGCGGGAGGGACCTACGAGCAGTACTTC CASSLPLAGGTYEQYF
TRBJ2-7 TRBD1 many TRBV7-2 TGTGCCAGCCATCTGACAGGGGGCTCCTACGAGCAGTACTTC CASHLTGGSYEQYF
TRBJ1-1 TRBD1 many TRBV11-2 TGTGCCAGCAGCTTAGGGACAGGGGCTGGCACTGAAGCTTTCTTT CASSLGTGAGTEAFF
TRBJ2-2 NA many TRBV10-3 TGTGCCATCAGTGGTGTGGCCGGGGAGCTGTTTTTT CAISGVAGELFF
TRBJ1-5 NA many TRBV5-6 TGTGCCAGCAGCTTACGGGGCAGTCAGCCCCAGCATTTT CASSLRGSQPQHF
TRBJ2-2 NA few TRBV2 TGTGCCAGCAACGTAGACACTCTCGTAGGGGAGCTGTTTTTT CASNVDTLVGELFF
TRBJ2-2 NA many TRBV5-1 TGCGCCAGCAGCCAGGCTCAGGGCGGGGTCCGCGGGGAGCTGTTTTTT CASSQAQGGVRGELFF
TRBJ2-1 NA many TRBV28 TGTGCCAGCAGTGGGGGAGAGAAGGTCTACAATGAGCAGTTCTTC CASSGGEKVYNEQFF
TRBJ1-1 NA many TRBV5-1 TGCGCCAGCAGCTTGCGGGGCCATGGCGATGAAGCTTTCTTT CASSLRGHGDEAFF
TRBJ1-1 NA many TRBV7-9 TGTGCCAGCAGCTTAAGTCGAGGGGTTTGGGACACTGAAGCTTTCTTT CASSLSRGVWDTEAFF
TRBJ2-7 NA many TRBV28 TGTGCCAGCAATGGACAGGGAGGGGTGCGCGAGCAGTACTTC CASNGQGGVREQYF
TRBJ2-3 TRBD2 many TRBV7-2 TGTGCCAGCAGCTTAGTACTAGCGGGAGGGCCAGGCACAGATACGCAGTATTTT CASSLVLAGGPGTDTQYF
TRBJ2-3 NA many TRBV6-2/TRBV6-3 TGTGCCAGCGGACTTGGATTAGCCACAGATACGCAGTATTTT CASGLGLATDTQYF
TRBJ1-6 TRBD1 many TRBV6-5 TGTGCCAGCAGTCAAACAGGGGGCTCCTATAATTCACCCCTCCACTTT CASSQTGGSYNSPLHF
TRBJ2-1 TRBD1 many TRBV7-2 TGTGCCAGCAGCTTGGACAGGGCAGGGCAGTTCTTC CASSLDRAGQFF
TRBJ1-1 TRBD1 many TRBV12-3/TRBV12-4 TGTGCCAGCAGGGCGACAGGGGAGGCAACTGAAGCTTTCTTT CASRATGEATEAFF
TRBJ2-2 NA many TRBV6-5 TGTGCCAGCAGTTACTGGCAGGGAAACACCGGGGAGCTGTTTTTT CASSYWQGNTGELFF
TRBJ2-1 TRBD2 many TRBV5-1 TGCGCCAGCAGCCCGGGACTAGCGGCCTCCACGGTAGAGCAGTTCTTC CASSPGLAASTVEQFF
TRBJ2-3 NA many TRBV5-1 TGCGCCAGCAGTAAGTGGGACACAGATACGCAGTATTTT CASSKWDTDTQYF
TRBJ1-1 NA many TRBV3-1 TGTGCCAGCAGCCAAGGAGGGGGGGGCACTGAAGCTTTCTTT CASSQGGGGTEAFF
TRBJ2-5 NA many TRBV5-5 TGTGCCAGCAGCTCTCTTGGGGCCCCGGGAGAGACCCAGTACTTC CASSSLGAPGETQYF